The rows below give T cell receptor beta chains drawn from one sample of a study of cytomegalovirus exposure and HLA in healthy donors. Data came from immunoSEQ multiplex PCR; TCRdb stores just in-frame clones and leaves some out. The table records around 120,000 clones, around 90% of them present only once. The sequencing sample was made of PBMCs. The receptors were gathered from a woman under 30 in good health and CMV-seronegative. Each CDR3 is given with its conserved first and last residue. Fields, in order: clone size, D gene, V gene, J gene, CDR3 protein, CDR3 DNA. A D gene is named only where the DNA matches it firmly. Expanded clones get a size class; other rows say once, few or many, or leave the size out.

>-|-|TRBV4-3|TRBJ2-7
CASSQETGRSYEQYF
TGCGCCAGCAGCCAAGAGACAGGCAGGTCCTACGAGCAGTACTTC
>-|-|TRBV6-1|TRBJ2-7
CASSEQSPGFYEQYF
TGTGCCAGCAGTGAACAGAGTCCGGGTTTCTACGAGCAGTACTTC
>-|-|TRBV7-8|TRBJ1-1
CASSLVRTGLGRDTEAFF
TGTGCCAGCAGCTTAGTACGTACAGGGTTGGGACGGGACACTGAAGCTTTCTTT
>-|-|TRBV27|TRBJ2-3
CASSLGSGFGLNTDTQYF
TGTGCCAGCAGTTTAGGGTCCGGGTTCGGACTAAACACAGATACGCAGTATTTT
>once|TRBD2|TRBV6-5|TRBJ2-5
CASSYTGGAGETQYF
TGTGCCAGCAGTTACACGGGGGGGGCTGGGGAGACCCAGTACTTC
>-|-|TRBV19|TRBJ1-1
CASTPTGLNTEAFF
TGTGCCAGTACCCCGACAGGACTTAACACTGAAGCTTTCTTT
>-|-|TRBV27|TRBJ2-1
CASSFSTLSNEQFF
TGTGCCAGCAGTTTTTCTACACTAAGCAATGAGCAGTTCTTC
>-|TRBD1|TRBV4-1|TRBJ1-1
CASSQDGAGGWAEAFF
TGCGCCAGCAGCCAAGATGGCGCAGGGGGGTGGGCTGAAGCTTTCTTT
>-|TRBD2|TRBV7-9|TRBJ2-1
CASSLGGSVFNEQFF
TGTGCCAGCAGCTTAGGCGGGAGTGTCTTCAATGAGCAGTTCTTC
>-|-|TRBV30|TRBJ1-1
CAWSDTGRGAWTEAFF
TGTGCCTGGAGCGATACCGGACGTGGGGCGTGGACTGAAGCTTTCTTT
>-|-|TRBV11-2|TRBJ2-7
CASSLEAQESSYEQYF
TGTGCCAGCAGCTTAGAGGCGCAGGAAAGCTCCTACGAGCAGTACTTC
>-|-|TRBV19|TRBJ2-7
CASSNPTGLEQYF
TGTGCCAGTAGTAACCCGACTGGCCTCGAGCAGTACTTC